The source of this TCR beta chain is a study of T cell responses to AZD1222 COVID-19 vaccine (dated by TCRdb to 2020 to 2022). Broadly, across the study: AZD1222 recipients given second doses at about 4 weeks or at about 12 weeks were pooled, since spike-specific TCR depth and breadth were not found to differ between the two schedules. A total of more than 230 trial participants underwent TCR sequencing, of whom roughly 210 received two doses of AZD1222 and some 25 received two doses of the MenACWY control vaccine. Enrollment into the trials was organized by age into subgroups of 18-55, 56-69 and 70-plus years, and those subgroups contained 148, 28 and 57 TCR-sequenced participants, respectively.

For this clone: Its antigen specificity is not known. No base quality values were provided; no much bigger clone lies one nucleotide off.

Overall results and qualifications from the work: Conclusions about previously exposed vaccinees are limited, since just six AZD1222 recipients were seropositive for SARS-CoV-2 at baseline. Spike-specific TCR breadth and depth rose significantly after two AZD1222 doses compared with day 0 and with MenACWY recipients. The vaccine-associated CD4 TCRs covered the entire spike protein, and the dominant responses fell in regions 160-218 and 743-854. Participants were mostly white British and included more females than males, and it was suggested by the authors that clonal diversity may have been underestimated. Nearly half of unique spike-specific TCRs reportedly recognized epitopes outside regions mutated in the B.1.351 and B.1.1.7 variants. The 56-69-year group was small, and its depth increase did not reach significance, likely because of low power. Because no samples from the day 14 peak response were available, repertoires could be characterized only after the peak T cell response.

The CDR3, cysteine through phenylalanine, is 13 amino acids long. This entry keeps only the CDR3 DNA: 39 bases, framed from base 1. CDR1 is given as MNHEY and CDR2 as SVGEGT, both from the germline V gene. Relative to germline, V is 4 bases shorter and J is 2 bases shorter, with 8 bases between their ends. The CDR3 regions of human TCRbeta chains were analyzed by immunosequencing. As for the original processing: TCRs in the repertoires were matched against a reference library of SARS-CoV-2-specific TCRs that had been generated with the MIRA antigen-specificity platform. Breadth was defined as the fraction of unique TCRs that were SARS-CoV-2-associated, and depth was defined as the fraction of total T cells that were SARS-CoV-2-associated. Using the MIRA data, each spike-specific TCR was mapped to the spike region that the TCR reacts to and placed in a CD4 or CD8 class. Log10-transformed breadth and depth values were compared by one-way ANOVA with Sidak's multiple comparisons tests. TCRdb obtained this table from immuneACCESS and retained in-frame rearrangements with V and J assigned. These tables miss some clones; where compared with another copy, unresolved V genes account for less than half of the shortfall, and the remainder is unexplained. V and J calls and clone size are copied from that table; D and trimming were computed from the DNA. Counted in this sample were about 72,000 clones; around 90% of them appeared once. More than 20% of the sample goes to the ten largest clones.

The time point label on this specimen signifies: baseline before first vaccination. The vaccinee samples were drawn from two UK trials, COV001 and COV002, one of which was a single-blind randomized controlled phase 2/3 trial testing AZD1222 (ChAdOx1 nCoV-19) in healthy adults. For TCRbeta chain sequencing, PBMC samples were collected from trial participants at day 0 and at day 28 after the second dose. This clonotype originated in an adult in good health. The chain employs TRBV6-2 or TRBV6-3 and TRBJ1-1; the D gene cannot be named for sure. The sequencing here drew on peripheral blood, taken on day 0 of AZD1222 vaccination. The DNA sequence is as follows: TGTGCCAGCAGTTTTCAGAGCAACACTGAAGCTTTCTTT. Its protein product is CASSFQSNTEAFF.